The sequence of this T cell receptor beta chain was determined in a study of CD8 T cells in ankylosing spondylitis. One entry per CDR3 protein, called by TCRdb with MiXCR from the 5' RACE reads. The sample shows approximately 300,000 distinct CDR3 sequences, approximately 8% of them seen only once. There are a few counts of this clonotype. Its antigen is not identified. Whole-study results and caveats: Seemingly distinctive of ankylosing spondylitis blood was a TCR beta motif formed by eight highly homologous variants.

Germline V lookup: CDR1 MGHRA, CDR2 YSYEKL. J lost 4 bases, V lost 4 bases, and 7 bases had no gene match. CDR3 length: 15 amino acids. Sequencing was performed on blood, either unsorted or a sorted T cell fraction (not recorded which). The chain couples TRBV4-1 to TRBJ2-1; 7 nucleotides align to TRBD2. This TCR was recovered from a male donor with ankylosing spondylitis. The CDR3 bases are TGCGCCAGCAGCCGGCTCATGGGAGGGTACAATGAGCAGTTCTTC. Residues: CASSRLMGGYNEQFF.